The entry that follows covers one T cell receptor beta chain sequence. Its target is not known. The source of the sample is a study of shared clonotypes between healthy human individuals. The wider study: With ages of 18 to 49, the donors were a couple of women and a few men. A donor's plate count was three for CD4 naive and three for CD4 memory; CD8 naive had two and CD8 memory one. Points from the study as a whole: The study found lower generation probabilities in non-shared clonotypes than in those shared by all four donors.

Generated by immunoSEQ multiplex PCR, the TCRdb table keeps only in-frame clones and is missing some. The sample has around 640,000 clones; roughly 96% are singletons. Naive CD8 cells lacked CD45RO, underwent positive selection for CCR7 and left out terminally differentiated effector memory CD45RA+ cells. The V gene end was trimmed by 1 base and the J gene end by 4 bases; junction bases not matched to a gene: 5. Germline V gives CDR1 SGHTA, CDR2 FQGNSA. CDR3 length: 17 amino acids. Sequencing was performed on naive CD8+ T cells sorted from blood. This sequence originates from a woman aged 30 to 39 in good health. The chain joins TRBV7-2 to TRBJ2-5, with 14 bases lining up with TRBD2. This CDR3 is CASSLGLAGGPGETQYF. The DNA of the CDR3 is TGTGCCAGCAGCTTAGGACTAGCGGGAGGGCCTGGAGAGACCCAGTACTTC.